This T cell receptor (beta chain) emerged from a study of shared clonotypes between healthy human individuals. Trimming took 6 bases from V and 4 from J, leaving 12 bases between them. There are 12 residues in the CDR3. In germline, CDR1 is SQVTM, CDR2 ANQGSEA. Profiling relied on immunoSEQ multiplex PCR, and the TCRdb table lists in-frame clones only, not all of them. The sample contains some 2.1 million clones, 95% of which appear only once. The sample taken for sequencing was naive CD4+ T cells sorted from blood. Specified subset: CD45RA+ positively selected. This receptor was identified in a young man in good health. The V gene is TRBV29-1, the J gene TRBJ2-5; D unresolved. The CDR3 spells CSVPGPGETQYF. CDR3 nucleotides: TGCAGCGTCCCCGGGCCCGGAGAGACCCAGTACTTC. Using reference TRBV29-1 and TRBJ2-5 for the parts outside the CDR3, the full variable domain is SAVISQKPSRDICQRGTSLTIQCQVDSQVTMMFWYRQQPGQSLTLIATANQGSEATYESGFVIDKFPISRPNLTFSTLTVSNMSPEDSSIYLCSVPGPGETQYFGPGTRLLVL.